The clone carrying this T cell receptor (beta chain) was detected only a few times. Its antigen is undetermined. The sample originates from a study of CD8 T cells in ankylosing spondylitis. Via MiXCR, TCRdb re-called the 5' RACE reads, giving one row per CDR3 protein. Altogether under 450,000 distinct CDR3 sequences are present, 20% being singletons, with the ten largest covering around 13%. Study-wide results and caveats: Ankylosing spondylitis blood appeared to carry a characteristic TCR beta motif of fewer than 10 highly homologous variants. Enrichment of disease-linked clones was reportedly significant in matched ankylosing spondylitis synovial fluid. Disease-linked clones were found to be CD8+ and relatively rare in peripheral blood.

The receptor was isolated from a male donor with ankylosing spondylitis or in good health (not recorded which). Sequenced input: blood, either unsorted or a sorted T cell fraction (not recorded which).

The DNA of the CDR3 is TGTGCCAGCAGTTACACCGCGGCGGACATCCTCGAGACCCAGTACTTC. It yields the protein CASSYTAADILETQYF. V and J are TRBV6-5 and TRBJ2-5; a weak D match, TRBD1 (5 bases). Per germline, CDR1 MNHEY and CDR2 SVGAGI. The CDR3 contains 16 residues. The V end lost 2 bases, the J end lost 5 bases, and 18 bases lay between the germline ends.